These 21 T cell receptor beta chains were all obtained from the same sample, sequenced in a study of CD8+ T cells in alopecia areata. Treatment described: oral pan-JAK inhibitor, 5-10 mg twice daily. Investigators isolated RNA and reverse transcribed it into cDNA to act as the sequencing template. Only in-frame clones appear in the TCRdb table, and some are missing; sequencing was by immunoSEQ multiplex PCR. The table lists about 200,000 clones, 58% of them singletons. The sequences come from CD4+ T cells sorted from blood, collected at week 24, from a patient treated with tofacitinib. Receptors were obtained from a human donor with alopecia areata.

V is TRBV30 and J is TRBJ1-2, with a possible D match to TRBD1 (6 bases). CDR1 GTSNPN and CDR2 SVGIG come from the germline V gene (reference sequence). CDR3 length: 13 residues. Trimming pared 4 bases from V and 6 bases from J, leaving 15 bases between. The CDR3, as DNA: TGTGCCTGGAAGGCGGACAGCCGCGATGGCTACACCTTC. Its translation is CAWKADSRDGYTF.

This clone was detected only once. The CDR3 loop reads CSVESFEQYF. The CDR3 DNA sequence: TGCAGCGTTGAAAGTTTCGAGCAGTACTTC. This chain links TRBV29-1 with TRBJ2-7; D gene unclear. V lost 2 bases to trimming and J lost 6 bases, with 5 bases between them. This CDR3 is 10 amino acids long. Per germline, CDR1 SQVTM and CDR2 ANQGSEA.

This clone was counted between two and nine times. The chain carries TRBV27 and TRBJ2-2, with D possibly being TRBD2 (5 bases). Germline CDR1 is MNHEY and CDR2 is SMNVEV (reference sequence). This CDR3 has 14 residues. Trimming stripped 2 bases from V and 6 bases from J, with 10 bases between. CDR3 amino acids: CASSLSGVPGELFF. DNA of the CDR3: TGTGCCAGCAGTTTAAGCGGAGTGCCCGGGGAGCTGTTTTTT.

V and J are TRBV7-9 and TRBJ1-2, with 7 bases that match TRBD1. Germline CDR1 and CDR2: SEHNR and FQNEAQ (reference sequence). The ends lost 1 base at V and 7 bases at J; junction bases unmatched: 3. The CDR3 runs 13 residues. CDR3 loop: CASSLGGQSGYTF. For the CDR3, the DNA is TGTGCCAGCAGCTTAGGGGGACAGTCTGGCTACACCTTC.

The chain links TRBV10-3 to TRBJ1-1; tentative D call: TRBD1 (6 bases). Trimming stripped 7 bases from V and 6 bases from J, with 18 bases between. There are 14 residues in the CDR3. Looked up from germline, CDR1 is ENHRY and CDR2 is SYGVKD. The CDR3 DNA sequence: TGTGCCATCACCATACAGGGACCCGAGGCTGAAGCTTTCTTT. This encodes CAITIQGPEAEAFF.

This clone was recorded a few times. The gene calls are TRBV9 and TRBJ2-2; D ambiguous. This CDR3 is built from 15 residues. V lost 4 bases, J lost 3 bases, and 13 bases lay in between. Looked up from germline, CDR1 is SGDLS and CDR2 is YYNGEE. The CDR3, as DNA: TGTGCCAGCAGCCCCCGTTGGGTCGACACCGGGGAGCTGTTTTTT. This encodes CASSPRWVDTGELFF. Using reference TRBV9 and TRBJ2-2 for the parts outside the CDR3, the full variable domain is DSGVTQTPKHLITATGQRVTLRCSPRSGDLSVYWYQQSLDQGLQFLIQYYNGEERAKGNILERFSAQQFPDLHSELNLSSLELGDSALYFCASSPRWVDTGELFFGEGSRLTVL.

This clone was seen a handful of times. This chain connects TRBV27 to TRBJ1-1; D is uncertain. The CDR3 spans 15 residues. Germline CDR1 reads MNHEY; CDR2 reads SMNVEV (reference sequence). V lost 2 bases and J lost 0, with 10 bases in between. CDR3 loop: CASSLRFRMNTEAFF. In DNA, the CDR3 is TGTGCCAGCAGTTTAAGGTTCAGGATGAACACTGAAGCTTTCTTT.

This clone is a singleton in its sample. For the CDR3, the DNA is TGTGCCAGCAGCCTAACAGGGGGCTCTAGCAAAAACATTCAGTACTTC. It is translated as CASSLTGGSSKNIQYF. V is TRBV7-2 and J is TRBJ2-4, with 9 bases lining up with TRBD1. The CDR3 has 16 residues. The junction had 8 bases not matched to a gene; V was cut back by 5 bases and J by 3 bases. Germline V lookup: CDR1 SGHTA, CDR2 FQGNSA.

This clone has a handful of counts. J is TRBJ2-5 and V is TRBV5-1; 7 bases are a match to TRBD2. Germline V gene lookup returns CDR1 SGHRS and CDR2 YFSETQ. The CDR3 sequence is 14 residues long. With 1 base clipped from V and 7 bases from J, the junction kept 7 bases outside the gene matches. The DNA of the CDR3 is TGCGCCAGCAGCTTGCGACTAGCAGCGGGGACCCAGTACTTC. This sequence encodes CASSLRLAAGTQYF.

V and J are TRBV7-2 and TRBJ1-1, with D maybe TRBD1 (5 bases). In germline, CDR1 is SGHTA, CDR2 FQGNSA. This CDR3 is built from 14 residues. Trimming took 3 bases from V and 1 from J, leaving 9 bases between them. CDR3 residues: CASSFWDPNTEAFF. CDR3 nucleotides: TGTGCCAGCAGCTTCTGGGACCCGAACACTGAAGCTTTCTTT.

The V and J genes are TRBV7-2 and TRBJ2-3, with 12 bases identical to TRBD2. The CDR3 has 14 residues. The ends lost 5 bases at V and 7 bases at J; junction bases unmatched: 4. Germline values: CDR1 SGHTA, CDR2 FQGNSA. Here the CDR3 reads CASSAGLAGHTQYF. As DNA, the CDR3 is TGTGCCAGCAGCGCCGGACTAGCGGGACATACGCAGTATTTT.

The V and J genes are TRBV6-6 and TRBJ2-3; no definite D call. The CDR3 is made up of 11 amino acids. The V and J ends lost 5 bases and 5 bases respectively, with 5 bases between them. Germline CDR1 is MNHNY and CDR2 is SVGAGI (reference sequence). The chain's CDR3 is CASSQRDTQYF. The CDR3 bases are TGTGCCAGCAGTCAGCGAGATACGCAGTATTTT.

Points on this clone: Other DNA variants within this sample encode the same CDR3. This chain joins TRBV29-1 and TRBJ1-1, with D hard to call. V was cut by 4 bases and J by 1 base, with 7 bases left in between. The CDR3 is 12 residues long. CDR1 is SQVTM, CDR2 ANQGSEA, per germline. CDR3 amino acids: CSVVRKNTEAFF. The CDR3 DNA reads TGCAGCGTTGTCAGGAAGAACACTGAAGCTTTCTTT.

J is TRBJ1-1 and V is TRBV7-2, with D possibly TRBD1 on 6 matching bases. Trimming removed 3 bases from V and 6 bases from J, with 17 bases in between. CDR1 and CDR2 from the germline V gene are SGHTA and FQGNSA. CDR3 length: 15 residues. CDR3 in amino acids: CASSFILRGNAEAFF. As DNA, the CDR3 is TGTGCCAGCAGCTTCATTCTCAGGGGTAATGCTGAAGCTTTCTTT.

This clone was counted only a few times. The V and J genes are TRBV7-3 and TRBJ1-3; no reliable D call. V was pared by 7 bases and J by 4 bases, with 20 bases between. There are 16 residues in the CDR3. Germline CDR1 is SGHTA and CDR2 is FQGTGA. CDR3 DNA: TGTGCCAGCAACCCGCTTAGGGCATCGGAAGGAAACACCATATATTTT. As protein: CASNPLRASEGNTIYF.

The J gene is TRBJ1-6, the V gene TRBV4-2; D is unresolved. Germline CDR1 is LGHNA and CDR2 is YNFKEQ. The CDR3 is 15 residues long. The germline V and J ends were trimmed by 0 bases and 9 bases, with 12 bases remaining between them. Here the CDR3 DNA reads TGTGCCAGCAGCCAAGAGTGGGGTGCAGGTTCACCCCTCCACTTT. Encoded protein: CASSQEWGAGSPLHF.

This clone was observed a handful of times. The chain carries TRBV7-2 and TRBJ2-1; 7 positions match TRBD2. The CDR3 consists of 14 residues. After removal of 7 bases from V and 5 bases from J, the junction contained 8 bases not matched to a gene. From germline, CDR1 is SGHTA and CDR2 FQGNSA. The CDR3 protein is CASIETSMHNEQFF. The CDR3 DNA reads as TGTGCCAGCATCGAGACTAGCATGCACAATGAGCAGTTCTTC.

The CDR3 DNA reads TGTGCCAGCAGTCGGACAGGGATCTCTGGAAACACCATATATTTT. Translated: CASSRTGISGNTIYF. V gene TRBV27 combines with J gene TRBJ1-3; TRBD1 agrees at 8 bases. The CDR3 extends over 15 amino acids. J lost 0 bases, V lost 5 bases, and 3 bases had no gene match. Germline loops: CDR1 MNHEY, CDR2 SMNVEV (reference sequence).

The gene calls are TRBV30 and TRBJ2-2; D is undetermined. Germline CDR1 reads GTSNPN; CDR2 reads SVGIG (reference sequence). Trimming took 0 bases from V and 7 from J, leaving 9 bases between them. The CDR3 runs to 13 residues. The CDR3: CAWSVLGGGELFF. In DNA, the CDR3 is TGTGCCTGGAGTGTACTTGGCGGCGGGGAGCTGTTTTTT.

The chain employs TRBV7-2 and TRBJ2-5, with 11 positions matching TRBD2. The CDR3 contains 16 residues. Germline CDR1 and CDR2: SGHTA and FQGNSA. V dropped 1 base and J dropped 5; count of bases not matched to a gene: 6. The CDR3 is CASSLVASGGLETQYF. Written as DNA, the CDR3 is TGTGCCAGCAGCTTAGTGGCTAGCGGGGGGCTTGAGACCCAGTACTTC.

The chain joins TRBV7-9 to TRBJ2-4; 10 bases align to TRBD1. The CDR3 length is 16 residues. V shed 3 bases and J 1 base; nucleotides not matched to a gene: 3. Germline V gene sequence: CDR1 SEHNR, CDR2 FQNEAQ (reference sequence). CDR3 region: CASSFDRGLAKNIQYF. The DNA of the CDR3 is TGTGCCAGCAGCTTCGACAGGGGGCTTGCCAAAAACATTCAGTACTTC.